This TCR beta chain stems from a study of blood T cell repertoires in COVID-19. About the research overall: Donors in the United States, Italy and Spain gave samples during acute or convalescent COVID-19. The analysed material was cDNA or gDNA that came from T cells, B-cell-depleted T cells, or PBMCs.

V gave up 6 bases and J gave up 0 bases, with 8 bases separating them. This CDR3 region has 13 residues. Germline loops: CDR1 SNHLY, CDR2 FYNNEI. Participants were aged about 18 to 89 years from around 26 US areas. Authors' data handling: How many nucleated cells were present was estimated from reference gene primer amplification. Libraries were prepared by immunoSEQ multiplex PCR; TCRdb keeps only in-frame clonotypes and omits some of them. That table gives V, J and clone size, and the DNA gave D and trimming. Counted here are around 310,000 clones, about nine tenths occurring once; the ten biggest clones make up about a tenth.

V is TRBV2 and J is TRBJ1-1; no clear D. Sequenced input: PBMCs or T cells enriched from blood (not recorded which). This clonotype was obtained from a woman between 25 and 40 years old who had recovered from COVID-19. The CDR3 coding sequence is TGTGCCAGCAGAAAAGAGATGAACACTGAAGCTTTCTTT. Protein: CASRKEMNTEAFF.